The next 23 T cell receptor beta chains were all read from a single sample in a study of long-term antiretroviral therapy in people with HIV. Sequencing relied on immunoSEQ assay v3.0, run at survey level. Assay: immunoSEQ multiplex PCR; the TCRdb copy retains only in-frame clones and omits some. The sample consists of tens of thousands of clones, around 79% of them appearing once. Here the sequenced sample was unsorted PBMCs, taken 0.6 years after starting antiretroviral therapy. Receptor source: a man aged 18 to 35 with HIV.

V is TRBV5-1 and J is TRBJ1-2; no definite D call. V shed 8 bases and J shed 1 base, with 15 bases lying between them. From germline, CDR1 is SGHRS and CDR2 YFSETQ. CDR3 length equals 14 residues. The CDR3 reads CASTQGRNNYGYTF. CDR3 nucleotides: TGCGCCAGTACCCAAGGACGGAATAACTATGGCTACACCTTC.

The V gene is TRBV4-1, the J gene TRBJ1-4, with 7 positions matching TRBD1. V dropped 0 bases and J dropped 5; count of bases not matched to a gene: 9. The CDR3 runs 17 residues. Germline CDR1 is MGHRA and CDR2 is YSYEKL. The CDR3 here is CASSQEARGQPNEKLFF. The CDR3, as DNA: TGCGCCAGCAGCCAAGAAGCCAGGGGACAGCCAAATGAAAAACTGTTTTTT.

The chain has TRBV29-1 and TRBJ1-1; possible D gene TRBD1, 5 bases. With 3 bases removed from V and 4 bases from J, the gap between germline ends came to 6 bases. Germline CDR1 and CDR2: SQVTM and ANQGSEA. The CDR3 extends over 11 amino acids. CDR3 sequence (DNA): TGCAGCGTTGACAGGGTCACTGAAGCTTTCTTT. This codes for CSVDRVTEAFF.

The chain joins TRBV9 to TRBJ2-1, with D possibly being TRBD1 or TRBD2 (6 bases each). This CDR3 is built from 15 residues. V lost 0 bases and J 6 bases, leaving 13 bases between the germline ends. Germline CDR1 is SGDLS and CDR2 is YYNGEE. CDR3 nucleotide sequence: TGTGCCAGCAGCGTAGAGGGGGAGGTGGTCAATGAGCAGTTCTTC. This sequence encodes CASSVEGEVVNEQFF.

The chain is built from TRBV5-6 and TRBJ2-2; TRBD1 is a possible D gene (6 bases). V lost 1 base and J lost 6, with 7 bases in between. Germline-derived CDR1 and CDR2 are SGHDT and YYEEEE. The CDR3 covers 13 residues. The CDR3 sequence is CASSLRGSGELFF. CDR3 sequence (DNA): TGTGCCAGCAGCTTGAGGGGGTCCGGGGAGCTGTTTTTT.

This clone was counted a few times. The rearrangement uses TRBV7-6 and TRBJ2-1, with D uncertain. The ends were cut back, 9 bases at V and 4 bases at J, with 22 bases in the middle. The CDR3 is 16 amino acids. The V gene's germline CDR1 is SGHVS and CDR2 FNYEAQ. Written as DNA, the CDR3 is TGTGCCAGAACCACCCCGATACCGGACCGATACAATGAGCAGTTCTTC. It codes for CARTTPIPDRYNEQFF. The variable domain in full, with the rest retrieved from reference TRBV7-6 and TRBJ2-1, is GAGVSQSPRYKVTKRGQDVALRCDPISGHVSLYWYRQALGQGPEFLTYFNYEAQQDKSGLPNDRFSAERPEGSISTLTIQRTEQRDSAMYRCARTTPIPDRYNEQFFGPGTRLTVL.

V is TRBV19 and J is TRBJ2-5; the D gene is possibly TRBD1 (5 bases). This CDR3 has 15 amino acids. Trimming took off 0 bases at V and 3 bases at J, with 11 bases between the two ends. In germline, CDR1 is LNHDA, CDR2 SQIVND (reference sequence). CDR3 amino acids: CASSIEGRREETQYF. In DNA form, the CDR3 reads TGTGCCAGTAGTATAGAGGGGCGTCGGGAAGAGACCCAGTACTTC.

J is TRBJ1-1 and V is TRBV7-2; 7 bases fit TRBD1. The CDR3 length is 13 residues. V dropped 1 base and J dropped 8; count of bases not matched to a gene: 4. Looked up from germline, CDR1 is SGHTA and CDR2 is FQGNSA. The CDR3 sequence is CASSLVEQGEAFF. The CDR3, as DNA: TGTGCCAGCAGCTTAGTCGAACAGGGGGAAGCTTTCTTT.

The chain is built from TRBV6-5 and TRBJ2-7; 7 positions agree with TRBD1. The CDR3 spans 13 residues. Trimming cost V 2 bases and J 9 bases; bases outside gene matches: 7. Germline lookup yields CDR1 MNHEY and CDR2 SVGAGI. CDR3 protein: CASSYDRGGVQYF. In DNA, the CDR3 is TGTGCCAGCAGTTACGATAGAGGGGGCGTGCAGTACTTC.

The J gene is TRBJ2-1, the V gene TRBV10-3; 10 bases map to TRBD1. After removal of 6 bases from V and 0 bases from J, the junction contained 8 bases not matched to a gene. The CDR3 consists of 17 residues. Germline CDR1 and CDR2: ENHRY and SYGVKD. The CDR3 spells CAISGDRGPSSYNEQFF. CDR3 DNA: TGTGCCATCAGCGGGGACAGGGGCCCTAGCTCCTACAATGAGCAGTTCTTC.

The chain employs TRBV7-9 and TRBJ1-1; D not resolved. The CDR3 consists of 11 residues. V was clipped by 1 base and J by 8 bases, with 5 bases between them. Germline CDR1 is SEHNR and CDR2 is FQNEAQ (reference sequence). CDR3 in DNA: TGTGCCAGCAGCTTAGAAGAAGAAGCTTTCTTT. It codes for CASSLEEEAFF.

This clone was observed a few times. V gene TRBV5-1 combines with J gene TRBJ1-1; D unresolved. CDR3 size: 13 residues. CDR1 and CDR2 from the germline V gene are SGHRS and YFSETQ. V dropped 3 bases and J dropped 1 base, with 7 bases sitting between them. For the CDR3, the DNA is TGCGCCAGCAGCTCTCAGGCGAACACTGAAGCTTTCTTT. Its translation is CASSSQANTEAFF.

This clone has just a few counts. This chain uses TRBV19 with TRBJ1-5; no reliable D call. This CDR3 has 15 amino acids. CDR1 is LNHDA, CDR2 SQIVND, per germline (reference sequence). V was trimmed by 3 bases and J by 6 bases, leaving 15 bases between them. The chain's CDR3 is CASSMIVGRSQPQHF. CDR3 DNA: TGTGCCAGTAGTATGATAGTGGGGAGGTCTCAGCCCCAGCATTTT.

The chain joins TRBV5-8 to TRBJ1-5; D uncertain. The length of the CDR3 is 12 residues. V lost 4 bases and J lost 6, with 8 bases in between. Germline V lookup: CDR1 SGHTS, CDR2 YDEGEE. This CDR3 reads CASSVGSQPQHF. CDR3 nucleotide sequence: TGTGCCAGCAGCGTCGGCAGTCAGCCCCAGCATTTT. The full variable domain, completed using reference TRBV5-8 and TRBJ1-5, is EAGVTQSPTHLIKTRGQQATLRCSPISGHTSVYWYQQALGLGLQFLLWYDEGEERNRGNFPPRFSGRQFPNYSSELNVNALELEDSALYLCASSVGSQPQHFGDGTRLSIL.

The chain is built from TRBV19 and TRBJ1-1; a possible D gene is TRBD1 (6 bases). Trimming removed 5 bases at V and 7 bases at J, with 14 bases between. This CDR3 is 13 amino acids long. Germline V gene data show CDR1 as LNHDA and CDR2 as SQIVND (reference sequence). CDR3 amino acids: CASSVPGGLEAFF. As DNA, the CDR3 is TGTGCCAGTAGTGTCCCGGGGGGGCTTGAAGCTTTCTTT.

This clone was seen just once. The chain combines TRBV29-1 with TRBJ2-7, with D possibly being TRBD2 (5 bases). V was cut by 2 bases and J by 1 base, with 6 bases left in between. Germline V gene lookup returns CDR1 SQVTM and CDR2 ANQGSEA. The CDR3 is 12 residues long. CDR3 loop: CSVELASYEQYF. The CDR3 nucleotides read TGCAGCGTTGAACTAGCTTCCTACGAGCAGTACTTC.

CDR3 amino acids: CASTGAATDTQYF. In nucleotides, the CDR3 is TGTGCCAGCACCGGTGCGGCCACAGATACGCAGTATTTT. The gene calls are TRBV28 and TRBJ2-3, with no clear D. V was shortened by 7 bases and J by 2 bases, with 10 bases between the two germline ends. Per germline, CDR1 MDHEN and CDR2 SYDVKM. This CDR3 contains 13 residues.

The genes are TRBV11-2 and TRBJ2-1; D uncertain. The ends were cut back, 4 bases at V and 5 bases at J, with 6 bases in the middle. Germline V lookup: CDR1 SGHAT, CDR2 FQNNGV. The CDR3 covers 12 residues. The DNA of the CDR3 is TGTGCCAGCAGCTCCACCAACAATGAGCAGTTCTTC. It is translated as CASSSTNNEQFF.

This sequence joins TRBV9 and TRBJ1-3; D is ambiguous. The germline gives CDR1 SGDLS, CDR2 YYNGEE. The CDR3 contains 13 residues. The V end was cut by 6 bases, the J end by 4 bases, with 11 bases between. The CDR3 nucleotides read TGTGCCAGCAAGTCCAGTGCAGGAAACACCATATATTTT. This translates into CASKSSAGNTIYF. Complete variable domain (other parts from reference TRBV9 and TRBJ1-3): DSGVTQTPKHLITATGQRVTLRCSPRSGDLSVYWYQQSLDQGLQFLIQYYNGEERAKGNILERFSAQQFPDLHSELNLSSLELGDSALYFCASKSSAGNTIYFGEGSWLTVV.

This rearrangement joins TRBV5-5 to TRBJ2-1, with a weak D call TRBD1 (5 bases). The CDR3 is made up of 16 amino acids. From germline, CDR1 is SGHKS and CDR2 YYEKEE (reference sequence). Deletions cut 4 bases from V and 2 bases from J, with 16 bases between. The CDR3 DNA reads as TGTGCCAGCAGCCCCCCTCTGTCAGGGACCTACAATGAGCAGTTCTTC. It codes for CASSPPLSGTYNEQFF.

This clone occurred a few times. The chain is built from TRBV28 and TRBJ2-7; possible D gene TRBD1, 6 bases. V lost 7 bases, J lost 7 bases, and 14 bases lay in between. Germline lookup yields CDR1 MDHEN and CDR2 SYDVKM. This CDR3 is built from 12 residues. The CDR3 sequence is CASTRGTKEQYF. The CDR3 DNA reads as TGTGCCAGCACCAGGGGTACGAAGGAGCAGTACTTC.

J is TRBJ2-1 and V is TRBV14; TRBD2 aligns across 7 bases. The J segment lost 0 bases and the V segment lost 0 bases, leaving 2 bases of the junction unmatched. Germline values: CDR1 SGHDN, CDR2 FVKESK. This CDR3 region has 16 residues. The CDR3 region is CASSQDGGSSYNEQFF. As DNA, the CDR3 is TGTGCCAGCAGCCAAGACGGGGGGAGCTCCTACAATGAGCAGTTCTTC.

V usage is TRBV7-2 and J usage is TRBJ1-3; tentatively, D is TRBD1 (5 bases). This CDR3 is 16 amino acids long. Germline V lookup: CDR1 SGHTA, CDR2 FQGNSA. Trimming removed 5 bases at V and 0 bases at J, with 14 bases between. The CDR3 loop reads CASSPGHTSSGNTIYF. Written as DNA, the CDR3 is TGTGCCAGCAGCCCCGGACACACGAGCTCTGGAAACACCATATATTTT.